The T cell receptor beta chain under discussion was sequenced for a study of control samples from healthy donors and cancer patients. The V gene end was trimmed by 6 bases and the J gene end by 3 bases; junction bases not matched to a gene: 2. CDR1 and CDR2 (germline): DFQATT, SNEGSKA (reference sequence). There are 11 residues in the CDR3. TCRdb keeps only in-frame clones here, not all; method: immunoSEQ multiplex PCR. The data contain roughly 20,000 clones, roughly 84% of them seen just once; the ten biggest clones take up more than 20%. The sequenced material came from PBMCs. The sequence was collected from a man aged 55 to 70 with colorectal cancer. The V gene is TRBV20-1, the J gene TRBJ2-7, with 7 nucleotides matching TRBD1. The CDR3 protein is CSAWDSYEQYF. DNA of the CDR3: TGCAGTGCCTGGGACAGCTACGAGCAGTACTTC.